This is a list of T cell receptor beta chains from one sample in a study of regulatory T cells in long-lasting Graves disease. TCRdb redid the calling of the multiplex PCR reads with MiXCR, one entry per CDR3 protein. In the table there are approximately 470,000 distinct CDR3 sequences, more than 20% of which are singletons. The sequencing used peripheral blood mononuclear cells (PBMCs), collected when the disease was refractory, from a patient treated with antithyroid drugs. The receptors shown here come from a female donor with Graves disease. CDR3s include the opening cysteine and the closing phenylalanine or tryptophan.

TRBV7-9	CASSSLRSTGSYEQYF
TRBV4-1	CASSQGLLTGTYWSEKLFF
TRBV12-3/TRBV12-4	CASSLRRGGLAGEPSYNEQFF
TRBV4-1	CASSQGLGQLYGYTF
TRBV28	CASSRTVGKNIQYF
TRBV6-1	CASRTGTGLDNQPQHF
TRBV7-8	CASSPGGTGDPSGANVLTF
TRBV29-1	CSGGIGGLAFF
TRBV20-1	CSARVGRGLDGYTF
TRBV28	CASSSTRQGLDEQYF
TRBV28	CASRGQGAYNEQFF
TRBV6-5	CASSYSAGVYYNEQFF
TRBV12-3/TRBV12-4	CASSLARSQGNIQYF
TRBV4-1	CASSQGSAGGENIQYF